The next 20 T cell receptor beta chains were all read from a single sample in a study of CD8 T cells in Susac syndrome. It was with random hexamers that 0.5 to 1 ug RNA was reverse transcribed. TCRdb ran MiXCR on the immunoSEQ multiplex PCR reads and lists one entry per CDR3 protein. This table has roughly 180,000 distinct CDR3 sequences, just under 95% appearing once. Material for sequencing was CD4+ T cells from PBMCs. These receptors were taken from a human donor in good health.

The rearrangement uses TRBV30 and TRBJ2-3; perhaps TRBD2 as D (5 bases). With 3 bases removed from V and 4 bases from J, the gap between germline ends came to 14 bases. This CDR3 has 14 residues. The germline CDR1 and CDR2 sequences are GTSNPN and SVGIG (reference sequence). CDR3 region: CAWRLEGYADTQYF. In DNA form, the CDR3 reads TGTGCCTGGAGACTTGAGGGTTACGCAGATACGCAGTATTTT. The variable domain in full, with the rest retrieved from reference TRBV30 and TRBJ2-3, is SQTIHQWPATLVQPVGSPLSLECTVEGTSNPNLYWYRQAAGRGLQLLFYSVGIGQISSEVPQNLSASRPQDRQFILSSKKLLLSDSGFYLCAWRLEGYADTQYFGPGTRLTVL.

The chain has TRBV4-2 and TRBJ2-7; 8 nucleotides agree with TRBD1. Germline loops: CDR1 LGHNA, CDR2 YNFKEQ. CDR3 size: 15 residues. J gave up 3 bases and V 1 base, and 5 bases lay outside the gene matches. The CDR3: CASSQAQGTGYEQYF. The CDR3 DNA is TGTGCCAGCAGCCAAGCCCAGGGGACAGGCTACGAGCAGTACTTC.

This clonotype occurred once. J is TRBJ1-1 and V is TRBV30; 7 bases align to TRBD1. The CDR3 length is 12 residues. CDR1 is GTSNPN and CDR2 is SVGIG in the germline V gene (reference sequence). V lost 7 bases to trimming and J lost 2 bases; unmatched junction nucleotides: 4. CDR3 sequence (DNA): TGTGCCTCCAGGACAGGTAACACTGAAGCTTTCTTT. It codes for CASRTGNTEAFF.

The chain links TRBV12-3 or TRBV12-4 to TRBJ2-7, with D possibly called TRBD1 or TRBD2 (6 bases each). The germline V and J ends were trimmed by 6 bases and 5 bases, with 20 bases remaining between them. The CDR3 sequence is 15 residues long. CDR3 sequence (DNA): TGTGCCAGCAGCTATTCGAGGGAGAGGGGGGACGAGCAGTACTTC. This codes for CASSYSRERGDEQYF.

The V gene is TRBV3-1, the J gene TRBJ2-1, with TRBD2 matching 9 bases. This CDR3 region has 16 residues. Germline-derived CDR1 and CDR2 are LGHDT and YNNKEL (reference sequence). The junction had 9 bases not matched to a gene; V was cut back by 0 bases and J by 9 bases. The DNA of the CDR3 is TGTGCCAGCAGCCAAGATTGGGTAGCGGGAGTCTCTGAGCAGTTCTTC. It translates to CASSQDWVAGVSEQFF.

The genes are TRBV9 and TRBJ2-4, with no clear D. This CDR3 contains 14 residues. V was cut by 0 bases and J by 0 bases, with 4 bases left in between. Per the germline V gene, CDR1 is SGDLS and CDR2 is YYNGEE. DNA for the CDR3: TGTGCCAGCAGCGTAGGACTAGCCAAAAACATTCAGTACTTC. Its translation: CASSVGLAKNIQYF.

The chain links TRBV27 to TRBJ1-4; no firm D call. CDR3 length: 15 amino acids. Germline loops: CDR1 MNHEY, CDR2 SMNVEV (reference sequence). Trimming removed 0 bases at V and 7 bases at J, with 12 bases between. The CDR3 nucleotides are TGTGCCAGCAGTTTATCGATGCAGATAGGTGAAAAACTGTTTTTT. Protein: CASSLSMQIGEKLFF.

This clonotype was detected once. The chain is built from TRBV28 and TRBJ2-7; 7 nucleotides agree with TRBD2. The germline V gene encodes CDR1 MDHEN and CDR2 SYDVKM. J lost 6 bases, V lost 5 bases, and 13 bases had no gene match. The CDR3 length is 15 residues. In DNA form, the CDR3 reads TGTGCCAGCAGTCGCGCGACTAGCAGGAGATTCGAGCAGTACTTC. It translates to CASSRATSRRFEQYF.

This chain uses TRBV30 with TRBJ2-5; no definite D call. Between the trimmed V and J ends, which lost 3 bases and 4 bases, there was a span of 15 bases. CDR1 GTSNPN and CDR2 SVGIG come from the germline V gene (reference sequence). This CDR3 spans 14 amino acids. DNA of the CDR3: TGTGCCTGGAGAGGCCGGGCCCGAGGAGAGACCCAGTACTTC. It codes for CAWRGRARGETQYF.

V gene TRBV20-1 combines with J gene TRBJ1-1; D unresolved. The CDR3 sequence is 12 residues long. Trimming pared 7 bases from V and 6 bases from J, leaving 15 bases between. Per germline, CDR1 DFQATT and CDR2 SNEGSKA (reference sequence). In nucleotides, the CDR3 is TGCAGTGTTCCCACGAGCGGACCTGAAGCTTTCTTT. Its protein product is CSVPTSGPEAFF.

The CDR3 is CASSPQAGGPYNEQFF. DNA for the CDR3: TGTGCCAGCTCACCTCAAGCGGGAGGGCCTTACAATGAGCAGTTCTTC. The genes are TRBV18 and TRBJ2-1, with 10 positions matching TRBD2. The CDR3 covers 16 residues. V trimming: 3 bases; J trimming: 4 bases; junction bases outside the gene matches: 6. Germline V gives CDR1 KGHSH, CDR2 LQKENI.

The V gene is TRBV29-1, the J gene TRBJ2-1; TRBD1 matches 7 bases. CDR1 and CDR2 from the germline V gene are SQVTM and ANQGSEA. The CDR3 runs 13 residues. V gave up 4 bases and J gave up 9 bases; unmatched junction bases: 9. CDR3 DNA sequence: TGCAGCGTTGTGACAGGGATTAAGGGTGAGCAGTTCTTC. It is translated as CSVVTGIKGEQFF.

The chain couples TRBV5-4 to TRBJ2-1, with TRBD2 identical over 7 bases. The V segment lost 2 bases and the J segment 2 bases; nucleotides outside the gene matches: 4. CDR1 and CDR2 from the germline V gene are SGHNT and YYREEE (reference sequence). This CDR3 is built from 15 residues. The CDR3 is CASSFSGAAYNEQFF. CDR3 in DNA: TGTGCCAGCAGCTTCAGCGGGGCGGCCTACAATGAGCAGTTCTTC.

The gene calls are TRBV19 and TRBJ2-1; TRBD2 aligns across 7 bases. J was trimmed by 3 bases and V by 5 bases; bases with no gene match: 10. CDR3 length equals 16 residues. CDR1 and CDR2 (germline): LNHDA, SQIVND (reference sequence). CDR3 residues: CASSSLGLADYNEQFF. The CDR3 region has the DNA TGTGCCAGTAGTTCACTAGGGCTAGCGGACTACAATGAGCAGTTCTTC. The whole variable domain, filled in from reference TRBV19 and TRBJ2-1, reads DGGITQSPKYLFRKEGQNVTLSCEQNLNHDAMYWYRQDPGQGLRLIYYSQIVNDFQKGDIAEGYSVSREKKESFPLTVTSAQKNPTAFYLCASSSLGLADYNEQFFGPGTRLTVL.

The chain recombines TRBV18 with TRBJ2-7; D may be TRBD2 (6 bases). The CDR3 is 14 amino acids. Germline values: CDR1 KGHSH, CDR2 LQKENI. V was shortened by 3 bases and J by 6 bases, with 15 bases between the two germline ends. DNA of the CDR3: TGTGCCAGCTCACCGGGACTTTTGGATTCCGAGCAGTACTTC. This gives the protein CASSPGLLDSEQYF.

The chain recombines TRBV30 with TRBJ2-7; TRBD1 might be the D (6 bases). V lost 1 base to trimming and J lost 0 bases, with 13 bases between them. This CDR3 is 15 amino acids long. Germline-derived CDR1 and CDR2 are GTSNPN and SVGIG (reference sequence). CDR3 in amino acids: CAWSGLGTPSYEQYF. CDR3 DNA: TGTGCCTGGAGTGGCCTCGGGACACCCTCCTACGAGCAGTACTTC.

The rearrangement uses TRBV9 and TRBJ2-7, with 13 bases fitting TRBD2. The V and J ends lost 0 bases and 9 bases, in that order; junction bases with no gene match: 6. Per germline, CDR1 SGDLS and CDR2 YYNGEE. The CDR3 has 15 residues. CDR3 loop: CASSVGVGLAGLQYF. As DNA, the CDR3 is TGTGCCAGCAGCGTAGGTGTGGGACTAGCGGGATTGCAGTACTTC.

The J gene is TRBJ1-1, the V gene TRBV29-1; 8 positions match TRBD1. V shed 4 bases and J 4 bases; nucleotides not matched to a gene: 2. This CDR3 is 12 amino acids long. Per the germline V gene, CDR1 is SQVTM and CDR2 is ANQGSEA. The CDR3 sequence: CSVGTGLTEAFF. In DNA form, the CDR3 reads TGCAGCGTTGGGACAGGGCTCACTGAAGCTTTCTTT.

The V call is TRBV30, the J call TRBJ1-4; D not certain. Germline-derived CDR1 and CDR2 are GTSNPN and SVGIG (reference sequence). With 2 bases removed from V and 3 bases from J, the gap between germline ends came to 10 bases. The CDR3 has 14 residues. The CDR3 reads CAWSSGGSNEKLFF. DNA of the CDR3: TGTGCCTGGAGTTCAGGCGGATCTAATGAAAAACTGTTTTTT.

The rearrangement links TRBV29-1 to TRBJ1-1; TRBD1 is a possible D gene (5 bases). With 6 bases removed from V and 0 bases from J, the gap between germline ends came to 11 bases. CDR1 SQVTM and CDR2 ANQGSEA come from the germline V gene. The CDR3 has 13 residues. This CDR3 is CSVGRGLNTEAFF. Written as DNA, the CDR3 is TGCAGCGTCGGACGGGGCTTGAACACTGAAGCTTTCTTT.